A selection of T cell receptor beta chains follows, all from one sample in a study of CD8+ T cells in alopecia areata. Sequencing was performed with immunoSEQ multiplex PCR; in TCRdb, only in-frame clones are kept and a portion is missing. The sample yields more than 90,000 clones, approximately 60% seen once. Material for sequencing was CD4+ T cells sorted from blood. All receptors come from a human donor in good health. The CDR3 runs from the conserved cysteine through the conserved F or W. Fields, in order: J gene, V gene, clone size, D gene, CDR3 protein. A D gene is named only where the DNA matches it firmly. Not all rows give a size; the values are once, few, many and, for expanded clones, a class.

j_call: TRBJ1-1; v_call: TRBV6-5; clone_size: few; d_call: -; cdr3_aa: CASSRGGNTEAFF
j_call: TRBJ1-5; v_call: TRBV30; clone_size: -; d_call: -; cdr3_aa: CAWSVGTLNQPQHF
j_call: TRBJ1-2; v_call: TRBV30; clone_size: -; d_call: TRBD1; cdr3_aa: CASSSGQDNYGYTF
j_call: TRBJ1-1; v_call: TRBV19; clone_size: -; d_call: TRBD1; cdr3_aa: CASSPTTGGEAFF
j_call: TRBJ1-1; v_call: TRBV2; clone_size: once; d_call: TRBD1; cdr3_aa: CASSQTGGTEAFF
j_call: TRBJ2-5; v_call: TRBV21-1; clone_size: -; d_call: -; cdr3_aa: CASSKLPGLIETQYF
j_call: TRBJ1-5; v_call: TRBV27; clone_size: -; d_call: -; cdr3_aa: CASGVEGLPQHF
j_call: TRBJ1-5; v_call: TRBV7-6; clone_size: -; d_call: -; cdr3_aa: CASSLRAEDSNQPQHF
j_call: TRBJ2-1; v_call: TRBV29-1; clone_size: -; d_call: TRBD1; cdr3_aa: CSHGQASYNEQFF
j_call: TRBJ1-2; v_call: TRBV20-1; clone_size: -; d_call: -; cdr3_aa: CSARLSYGYTF
j_call: TRBJ2-6; v_call: TRBV6-6; clone_size: -; d_call: -; cdr3_aa: CASSVNSGANVLTF
j_call: TRBJ1-5; v_call: TRBV4-1; clone_size: -; d_call: -; cdr3_aa: CASSQDPNLRGAQPQHF
j_call: TRBJ2-7; v_call: TRBV30; clone_size: -; d_call: -; cdr3_aa: CAWAQGPDEQYF
j_call: TRBJ2-3; v_call: TRBV2; clone_size: -; d_call: -; cdr3_aa: CASNRHSSDTQYF
j_call: TRBJ1-1; v_call: TRBV14; clone_size: -; d_call: -; cdr3_aa: CASSNWVDTEAFF
j_call: TRBJ2-5; v_call: TRBV11-2; clone_size: many; d_call: -; cdr3_aa: CASSFFGARETQYF
j_call: TRBJ2-2; v_call: TRBV29-1; clone_size: -; d_call: TRBD1; cdr3_aa: CSVKVGQGLTGELFF
j_call: TRBJ2-7; v_call: TRBV29-1; clone_size: -; d_call: TRBD2; cdr3_aa: CSGSLAGDLSEQYF
j_call: TRBJ2-5; v_call: TRBV7-9; clone_size: once; d_call: -; cdr3_aa: CASTPPGEQETQYF
j_call: TRBJ1-2; v_call: TRBV29-1; clone_size: -; d_call: -; cdr3_aa: CSVEEQGSYGYTF
j_call: TRBJ1-2; v_call: TRBV6-5; clone_size: -; d_call: -; cdr3_aa: CASSNGRLGYTF
j_call: TRBJ2-2; v_call: TRBV5-1; clone_size: -; d_call: -; cdr3_aa: CASSSSDKANTGELFF